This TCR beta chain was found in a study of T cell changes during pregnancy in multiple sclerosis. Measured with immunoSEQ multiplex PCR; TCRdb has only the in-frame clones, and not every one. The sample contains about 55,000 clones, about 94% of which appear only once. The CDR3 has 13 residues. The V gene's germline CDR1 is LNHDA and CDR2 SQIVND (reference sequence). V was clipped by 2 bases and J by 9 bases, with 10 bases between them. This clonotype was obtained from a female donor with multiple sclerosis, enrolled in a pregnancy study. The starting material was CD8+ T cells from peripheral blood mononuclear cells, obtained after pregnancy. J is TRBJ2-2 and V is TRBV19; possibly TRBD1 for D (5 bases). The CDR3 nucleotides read TGTGCCAGTAGTATAAATGGGGCCTGGGAGCTGTTTTTT. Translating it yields CASSINGAWELFF. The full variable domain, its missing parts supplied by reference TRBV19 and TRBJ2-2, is DGGITQSPKYLFRKEGQNVTLSCEQNLNHDAMYWYRQDPGQGLRLIYYSQIVNDFQKGDIAEGYSVSREKKESFPLTVTSAQKNPTAFYLCASSINGAWELFFGEGSRLTVL.